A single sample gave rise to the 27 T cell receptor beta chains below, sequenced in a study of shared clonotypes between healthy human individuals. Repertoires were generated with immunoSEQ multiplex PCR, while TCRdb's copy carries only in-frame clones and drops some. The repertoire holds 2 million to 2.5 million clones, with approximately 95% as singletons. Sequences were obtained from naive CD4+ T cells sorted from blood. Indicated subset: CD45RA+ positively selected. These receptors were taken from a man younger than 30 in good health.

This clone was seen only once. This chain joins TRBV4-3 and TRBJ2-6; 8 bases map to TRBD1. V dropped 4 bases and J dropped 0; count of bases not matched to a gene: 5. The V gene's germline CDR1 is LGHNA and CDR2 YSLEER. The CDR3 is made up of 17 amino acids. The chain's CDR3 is CASSPRQGLSGANVLTF. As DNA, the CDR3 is TGCGCCAGCAGCCCACGACAGGGGCTCTCTGGGGCCAACGTCCTGACTTTC.

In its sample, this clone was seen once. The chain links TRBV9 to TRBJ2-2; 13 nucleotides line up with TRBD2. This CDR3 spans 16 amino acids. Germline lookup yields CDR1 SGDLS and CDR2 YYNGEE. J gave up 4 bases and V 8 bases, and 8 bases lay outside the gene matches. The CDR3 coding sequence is TGTGCCAGAGGACTAGCGGGAGTAATCGGCACCGGGGAGCTGTTTTTT. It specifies CARGLAGVIGTGELFF.

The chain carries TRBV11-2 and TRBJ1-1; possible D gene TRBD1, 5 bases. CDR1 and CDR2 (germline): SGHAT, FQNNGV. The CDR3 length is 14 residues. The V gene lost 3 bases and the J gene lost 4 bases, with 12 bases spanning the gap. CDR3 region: CASSFGAEGTEAFF. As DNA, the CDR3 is TGTGCCAGCAGCTTTGGGGCGGAGGGCACTGAAGCTTTCTTT.

In DNA form, the CDR3 reads TGCGCCAGCACGAGGCGGCCGGGGGGCTCATACGAGCAGTACTTC. It yields the protein CASTRRPGGSYEQYF. V gene TRBV4-1 combines with J gene TRBJ2-7, with a tentative D call TRBD2 (7 bases). V was pared by 7 bases and J by 4 bases, with 20 bases between. The CDR3 sequence is 15 residues long. Germline V gene data show CDR1 as MGHRA and CDR2 as YSYEKL.

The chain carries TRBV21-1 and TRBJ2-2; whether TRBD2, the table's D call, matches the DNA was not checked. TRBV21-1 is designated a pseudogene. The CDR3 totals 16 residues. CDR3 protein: CASSKAGGGNTGELFF. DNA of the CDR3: TGTGCCAGCAGCAAAGCGGGTGGAGGGAACACCGGGGAGCTGTTTTTT.

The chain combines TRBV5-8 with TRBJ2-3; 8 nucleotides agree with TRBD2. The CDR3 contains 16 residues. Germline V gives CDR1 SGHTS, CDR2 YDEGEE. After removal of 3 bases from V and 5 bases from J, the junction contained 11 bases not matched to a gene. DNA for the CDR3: TGTGCCAGCAGCTCAGGACTAGCAGTAGCATTAGATACGCAGTATTTT. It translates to CASSSGLAVALDTQYF.

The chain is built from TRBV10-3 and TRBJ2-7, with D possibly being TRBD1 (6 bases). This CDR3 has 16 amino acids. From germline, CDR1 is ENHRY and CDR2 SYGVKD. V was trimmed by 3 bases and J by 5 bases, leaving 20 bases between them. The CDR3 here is CAISDFWGPPGDEQYF. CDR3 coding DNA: TGTGCCATCAGTGATTTCTGGGGGCCCCCAGGCGACGAGCAGTACTTC.

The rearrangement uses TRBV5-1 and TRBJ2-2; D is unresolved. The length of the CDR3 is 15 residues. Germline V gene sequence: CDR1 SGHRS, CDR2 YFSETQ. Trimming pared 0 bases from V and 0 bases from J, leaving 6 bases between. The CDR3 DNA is TGCGCCAGCAGCTTGGGGTCTACGAACACCGGGGAGCTGTTTTTT. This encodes CASSLGSTNTGELFF.

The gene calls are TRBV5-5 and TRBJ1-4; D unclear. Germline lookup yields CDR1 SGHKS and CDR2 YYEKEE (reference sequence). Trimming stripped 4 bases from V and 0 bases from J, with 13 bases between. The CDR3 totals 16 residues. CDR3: CASSPNTGATNEKLFF. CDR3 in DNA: TGTGCCAGCAGCCCAAATACCGGGGCAACTAATGAAAAACTGTTTTTT.

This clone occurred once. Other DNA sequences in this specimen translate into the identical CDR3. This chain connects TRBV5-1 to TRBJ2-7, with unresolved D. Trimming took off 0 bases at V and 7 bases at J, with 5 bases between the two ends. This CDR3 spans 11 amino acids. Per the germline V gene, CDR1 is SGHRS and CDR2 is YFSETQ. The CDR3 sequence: CASSLAGEQYF. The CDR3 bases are TGCGCCAGCAGCTTGGCAGGTGAGCAGTACTTC. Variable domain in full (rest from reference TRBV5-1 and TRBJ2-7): KAGVTQTPRYLIKTRGQQVTLSCSPISGHRSVSWYQQTPGQGLQFLFEYFSETQRNKGNFPGRFSGRQFSNSRSEMNVSTLELGDSALYLCASSLAGEQYFGPGTRLTVT.

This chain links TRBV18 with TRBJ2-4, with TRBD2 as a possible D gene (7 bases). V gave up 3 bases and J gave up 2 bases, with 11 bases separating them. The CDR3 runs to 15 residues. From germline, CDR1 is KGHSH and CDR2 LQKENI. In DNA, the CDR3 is TGTGCCAGCTCACCTGGGGGGGGCTCCAAAAACATTCAGTACTTC. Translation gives CASSPGGGSKNIQYF.

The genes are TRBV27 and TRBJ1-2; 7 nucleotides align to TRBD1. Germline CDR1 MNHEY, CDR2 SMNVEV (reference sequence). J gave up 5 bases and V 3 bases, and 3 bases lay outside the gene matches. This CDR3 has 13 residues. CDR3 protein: CASSFSRGYGYTF. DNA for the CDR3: TGTGCCAGCAGTTTTAGCAGGGGGTATGGCTACACCTTC.

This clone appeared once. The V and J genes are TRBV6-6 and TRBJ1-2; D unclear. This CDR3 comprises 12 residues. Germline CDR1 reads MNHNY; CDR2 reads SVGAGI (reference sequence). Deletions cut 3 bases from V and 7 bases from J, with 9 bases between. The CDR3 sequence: CASSYLESGYTF. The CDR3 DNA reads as TGTGCCAGCAGTTATTTGGAGTCTGGCTACACCTTC.

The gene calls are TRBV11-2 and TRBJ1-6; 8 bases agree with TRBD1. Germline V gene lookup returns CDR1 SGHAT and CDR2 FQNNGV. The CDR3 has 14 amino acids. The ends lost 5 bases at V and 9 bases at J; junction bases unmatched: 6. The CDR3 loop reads CASSLTDRGSPLHF. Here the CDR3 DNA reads TGTGCCAGCAGCCTGACCGACAGGGGTTCACCCCTCCACTTT.

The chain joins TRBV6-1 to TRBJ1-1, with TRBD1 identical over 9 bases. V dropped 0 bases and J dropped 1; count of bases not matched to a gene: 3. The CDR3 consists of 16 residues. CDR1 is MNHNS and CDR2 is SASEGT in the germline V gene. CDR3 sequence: CASSEAMGQGNTEAFF. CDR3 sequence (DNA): TGTGCCAGCAGTGAAGCCATGGGACAGGGGAACACTGAAGCTTTCTTT.

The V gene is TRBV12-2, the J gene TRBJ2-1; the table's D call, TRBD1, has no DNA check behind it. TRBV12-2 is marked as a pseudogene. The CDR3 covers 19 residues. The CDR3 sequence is CASRPRGEGQLSSYNEQFF. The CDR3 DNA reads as TGTGCAAGTCGCCCTAGGGGCGAGGGACAGTTAAGCTCCTACAATGAGCAGTTCTTC.

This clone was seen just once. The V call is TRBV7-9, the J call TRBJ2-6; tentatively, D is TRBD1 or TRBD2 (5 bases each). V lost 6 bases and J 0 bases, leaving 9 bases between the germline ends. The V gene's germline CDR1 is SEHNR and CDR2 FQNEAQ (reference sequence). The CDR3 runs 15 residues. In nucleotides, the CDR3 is TGTGCCAGCAGTGGGGGAAACTCTGGGGCCAACGTCCTGACTTTC. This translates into CASSGGNSGANVLTF.

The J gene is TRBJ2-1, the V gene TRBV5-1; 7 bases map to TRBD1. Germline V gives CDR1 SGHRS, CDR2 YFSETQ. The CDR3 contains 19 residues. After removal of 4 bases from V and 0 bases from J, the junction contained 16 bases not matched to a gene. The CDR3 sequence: CASSPDPTRDSRSYNEQFF. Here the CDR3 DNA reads TGCGCCAGCAGCCCGGACCCAACTAGGGACAGCCGCTCCTACAATGAGCAGTTCTTC. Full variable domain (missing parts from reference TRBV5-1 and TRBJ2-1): KAGVTQTPRYLIKTRGQQVTLSCSPISGHRSVSWYQQTPGQGLQFLFEYFSETQRNKGNFPGRFSGRQFSNSRSEMNVSTLELGDSALYLCASSPDPTRDSRSYNEQFFGPGTRLTVL.

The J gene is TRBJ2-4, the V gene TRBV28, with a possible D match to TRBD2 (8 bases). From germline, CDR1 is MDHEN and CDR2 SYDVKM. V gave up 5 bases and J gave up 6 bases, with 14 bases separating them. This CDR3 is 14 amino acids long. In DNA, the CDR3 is TGTGCCAGCAGTCCGGGGGGGACAGTAAACATTCAGTACTTC. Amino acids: CASSPGGTVNIQYF.

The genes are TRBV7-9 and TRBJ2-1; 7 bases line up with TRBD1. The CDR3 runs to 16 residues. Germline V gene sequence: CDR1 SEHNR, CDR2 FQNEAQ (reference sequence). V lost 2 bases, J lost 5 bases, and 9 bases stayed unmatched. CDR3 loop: CASSLRAGGLNNEQFF. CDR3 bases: TGTGCCAGCAGCTTAAGGGCAGGGGGTCTGAACAATGAGCAGTTCTTC. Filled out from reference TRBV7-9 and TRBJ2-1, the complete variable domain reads DTGVSQNPRHKITKRGQNVTFRCDPISEHNRLYWYRQTLGQGPEFLTYFQNEAQLEKSRLLSDRFSAERPKGSFSTLEIQRTEQGDSAMYLCASSLRAGGLNNEQFFGPGTRLTVL.

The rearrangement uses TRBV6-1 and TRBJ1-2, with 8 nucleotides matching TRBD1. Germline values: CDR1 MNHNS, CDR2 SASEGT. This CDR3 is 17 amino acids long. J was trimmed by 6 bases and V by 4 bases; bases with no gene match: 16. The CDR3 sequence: CASSAIPGQGPTHGYTF. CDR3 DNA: TGTGCCAGCAGTGCAATCCCAGGACAGGGACCCACCCATGGCTACACCTTC.

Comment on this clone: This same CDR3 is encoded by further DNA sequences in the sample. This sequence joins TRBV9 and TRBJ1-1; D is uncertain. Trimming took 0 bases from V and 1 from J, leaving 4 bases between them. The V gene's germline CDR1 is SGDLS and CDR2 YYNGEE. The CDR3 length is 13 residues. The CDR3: CASSVAENTEAFF. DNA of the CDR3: TGTGCCAGCAGCGTAGCTGAGAACACTGAAGCTTTCTTT.

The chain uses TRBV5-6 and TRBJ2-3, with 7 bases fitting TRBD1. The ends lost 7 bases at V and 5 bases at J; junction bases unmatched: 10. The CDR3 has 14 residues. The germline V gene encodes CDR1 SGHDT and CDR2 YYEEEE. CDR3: CASGLTGEGDTQYF. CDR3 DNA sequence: TGTGCCAGCGGACTCACAGGGGAAGGAGATACGCAGTATTTT.

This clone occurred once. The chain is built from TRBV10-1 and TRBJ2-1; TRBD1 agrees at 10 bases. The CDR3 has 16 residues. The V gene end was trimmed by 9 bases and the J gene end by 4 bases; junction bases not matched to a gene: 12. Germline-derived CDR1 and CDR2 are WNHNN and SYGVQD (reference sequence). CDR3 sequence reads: CASTVKRDRGYNEQFF. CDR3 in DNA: TGCGCCAGTACAGTTAAACGGGACAGGGGATACAATGAGCAGTTCTTC.

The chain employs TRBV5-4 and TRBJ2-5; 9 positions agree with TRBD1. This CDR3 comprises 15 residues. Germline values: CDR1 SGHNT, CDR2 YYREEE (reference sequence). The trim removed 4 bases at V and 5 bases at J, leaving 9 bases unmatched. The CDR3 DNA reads TGTGCCAGCAGCACCGGGACAGGGCAAGGGGAGACCCAGTACTTC. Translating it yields CASSTGTGQGETQYF.

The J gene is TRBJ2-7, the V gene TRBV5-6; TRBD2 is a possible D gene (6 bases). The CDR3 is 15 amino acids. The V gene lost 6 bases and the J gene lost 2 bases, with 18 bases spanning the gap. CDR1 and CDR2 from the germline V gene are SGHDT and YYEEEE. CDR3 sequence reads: CASNLRGTYAYEQYF. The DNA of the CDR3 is TGTGCCAGCAACCTTCGCGGGACGTATGCCTACGAGCAGTACTTC.

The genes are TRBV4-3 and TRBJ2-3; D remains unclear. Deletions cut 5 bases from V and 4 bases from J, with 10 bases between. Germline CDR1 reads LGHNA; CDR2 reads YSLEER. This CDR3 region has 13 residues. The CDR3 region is CASSISAADTQYF. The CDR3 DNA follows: TGCGCCAGCAGCATATCGGCAGCAGATACGCAGTATTTT.